A single sample is the source of the 23 T cell receptor beta chains below, sequenced in a study of blood T cell repertoires in COVID-19. Assay: immunoSEQ multiplex PCR; the TCRdb copy retains only in-frame clones and omits some. The sample has approximately 70,000 clones, about four fifths seen once. The sequenced material came from peripheral blood. The receptors were gathered from a woman of 80 years or more with acute or convalescent COVID-19.

The V gene is TRBV5-4, the J gene TRBJ2-2; the D is unclear. Looked up from germline, CDR1 is SGHNT and CDR2 is YYREEE (reference sequence). The ends were cut back, 3 bases at V and 4 bases at J, with 7 bases in the middle. The CDR3 runs 13 residues. This CDR3 reads CASSSLGTGELFF. CDR3 nucleotide sequence: TGTGCCAGCAGCTCCCTCGGCACCGGGGAGCTGTTTTTT.

V usage is TRBV5-6 and J usage is TRBJ2-5; the match to TRBD1 covers 10 bases. The J segment lost 3 bases and the V segment lost 5 bases, leaving 4 bases of the junction unmatched. CDR3 size: 14 residues. Germline assignment: CDR1 SGHDT and CDR2 YYEEEE. The CDR3 DNA reads TGTGCCAGCAGATCGACAGGGGGCGAAGAGACCCAGTACTTC. It is translated as CASRSTGGEETQYF.

V usage is TRBV7-2 and J usage is TRBJ2-1; weak D call: TRBD2 (5 bases). The CDR3 extends over 15 amino acids. Trimming removed 4 bases at V and 0 bases at J, with 10 bases between. Germline CDR1 SGHTA, CDR2 FQGNSA. CDR3: CASSWSRGSYNEQFF. In DNA form, the CDR3 reads TGTGCCAGCAGCTGGAGTCGGGGCTCCTACAATGAGCAGTTCTTC.

The CDR3 coding sequence is TGCGCCAGCAGCTTTCCTAGTACCTACAATGAGCAGTTCTTC. The encoded protein is CASSFPSTYNEQFF. The gene calls are TRBV5-1 and TRBJ2-1, with D hard to call. V lost 2 bases, J lost 2 bases, and 8 bases lay in between. Germline lookup yields CDR1 SGHRS and CDR2 YFSETQ. The CDR3 is 14 residues long.

The chain joins TRBV5-1 to TRBJ2-2; 7 bases are shared with TRBD1. The CDR3 is 16 residues long. J gave up 0 bases and V 4 bases, and 6 bases lay outside the gene matches. Germline loops: CDR1 SGHRS, CDR2 YFSETQ. Here the CDR3 DNA reads TGCGCCAGCAGCCCGTGGGACAGCGCGAACACCGGGGAGCTGTTTTTT. As protein: CASSPWDSANTGELFF.

This clone was detected only a few times. The V and J genes are TRBV4-3 and TRBJ1-1, with unresolved D. The CDR3 has 15 amino acids. The V gene lost 5 bases and the J gene lost 1 base, with 14 bases spanning the gap. The germline V gene has CDR1 LGHNA and CDR2 YSLEER. The CDR3 is CASSDQPAGNTEAFF. The CDR3 coding sequence is TGCGCCAGCAGCGACCAACCCGCAGGGAACACTGAAGCTTTCTTT.

The chain couples TRBV19 to TRBJ1-2; TRBD1 agrees at 8 bases. Germline assignment: CDR1 LNHDA and CDR2 SQIVND (reference sequence). The junction had 13 bases not matched to a gene; V was cut back by 6 bases and J by 4 bases. The CDR3 is 16 amino acids. CDR3 residues: CASRRQGQPSSYGYTF. CDR3 coding DNA: TGTGCCAGTAGAAGACAGGGGCAACCTTCTAGCTATGGCTACACCTTC.

This clone occurred once. The chain uses TRBV7-8 and TRBJ2-1; TRBD1 aligns across 7 bases. The junction had 9 bases not matched to a gene; V was cut back by 1 base and J by 6 bases. Per the germline V gene, CDR1 is SGHVS and CDR2 is FQNEAQ. The CDR3 length is 16 residues. CDR3 sequence: CASSLEGALRSNEQFF. Here the CDR3 DNA reads TGTGCCAGCAGCTTAGAGGGGGCCCTGAGGAGCAATGAGCAGTTCTTC.

This clone was observed a handful of times. The CDR3: CASSMTGIESGYTF. CDR3 nucleotides: TGTGCCAGTAGCATGACAGGGATTGAAAGTGGCTACACCTTC. The chain recombines TRBV19 with TRBJ1-2, with TRBD1 identical over 7 bases. CDR1 is LNHDA, CDR2 SQIVND, per germline (reference sequence). The CDR3 runs 14 residues. The V and J ends lost 6 bases and 7 bases, in that order; junction bases with no gene match: 11.

The J gene is TRBJ2-3, the V gene TRBV4-1; no clear D. This CDR3 comprises 12 residues. The germline V and J ends were trimmed by 4 bases and 5 bases, with 7 bases remaining between them. Per germline, CDR1 MGHRA and CDR2 YSYEKL. CDR3 residues: CASSPRLDTQYF. In nucleotides, the CDR3 is TGCGCCAGCAGCCCTAGACTAGATACGCAGTATTTT.

The chain joins TRBV5-1 to TRBJ1-1, with a possible D match to TRBD1 (5 bases). V gave up 0 bases and J gave up 4 bases, with 16 bases separating them. The CDR3 spans 16 residues. From germline, CDR1 is SGHRS and CDR2 YFSETQ. In DNA, the CDR3 is TGCGCCAGCAGCTTGGCAGGGAGGGGTATGATCACTGAAGCTTTCTTT. The encoded protein is CASSLAGRGMITEAFF.

The V and J genes are TRBV30 and TRBJ1-1; no reliable D call. The CDR3 is made up of 13 amino acids. CDR1 GTSNPN and CDR2 SVGIG come from the germline V gene (reference sequence). The ends were cut back, 0 bases at V and 7 bases at J, with 12 bases in the middle. Here the CDR3 DNA reads TGTGCCTGGAGTGTATCCGCCCATAGTGAAGCTTTCTTT. This gives the protein CAWSVSAHSEAFF.

This chain connects TRBV7-2 to TRBJ2-1; possible D gene TRBD1, 5 bases. V was trimmed by 0 bases and J by 9 bases, leaving 12 bases between them. The CDR3 runs 14 residues. Germline V CDR1 and CDR2: SGHTA, FQGNSA. The CDR3 is CASSLAQGLGEQFF. The CDR3 DNA is TGTGCCAGCAGCTTAGCCCAGGGTCTAGGTGAGCAGTTCTTC.

The chain is built from TRBV29-1 and TRBJ2-7, with TRBD1 identical over 9 bases. V lost 7 bases and J lost 4; bases outside the gene matches: 8. CDR3 length equals 13 residues. Germline V gene sequence: CDR1 SQVTM, CDR2 ANQGSEA. The CDR3 DNA follows: TGCAGCGCTTGGACAGGGGTCTTATACGAGCAGTACTTC. Translating it yields CSAWTGVLYEQYF.

The V call is TRBV7-9, the J call TRBJ2-7; D perhaps matches TRBD2 (6 bases). Germline V lookup: CDR1 SEHNR, CDR2 FQNEAQ (reference sequence). The V end lost 0 bases, the J end lost 2 bases, and 23 bases lay between the germline ends. The CDR3 runs 19 residues. CDR3 DNA: TGTGCCAGCAGCTTAGCGCCGGCTAGCGCCCTGGGGTATACCTACGAGCAGTACTTC. Translated, it gives CASSLAPASALGYTYEQYF.

This chain connects TRBV12-5 to TRBJ2-4; D uncertain. V was clipped by 0 bases and J by 4 bases, with 7 bases between them. The CDR3 has 14 residues. Germline assignment: CDR1 LGHNT and CDR2 FRNRAP. CDR3 amino acids: CASGLVPDKNIQYF. DNA of the CDR3: TGTGCTAGTGGTTTGGTACCAGATAAAAACATTCAGTACTTC.

This sequence joins TRBV27 and TRBJ2-5, with a tentative D call TRBD1 (6 bases). Trimming pared 2 bases from V and 7 bases from J, leaving 11 bases between. Germline assignment: CDR1 MNHEY and CDR2 SMNVEV (reference sequence). The CDR3 runs 13 residues. CDR3 in amino acids: CASSLGQKGTQYF. DNA of the CDR3: TGTGCCAGCAGTTTAGGACAGAAGGGGACCCAGTACTTC.

The chain uses TRBV7-9 and TRBJ1-1, with D possibly being TRBD1 (5 bases). Per the germline V gene, CDR1 is SEHNR and CDR2 is FQNEAQ (reference sequence). Deletions cut 7 bases from V and 2 bases from J, with 20 bases between. This CDR3 has 16 amino acids. The CDR3 nucleotides read TGTGCCAGCATGCCAGGGCGCGAAAGCAAAAACACTGAAGCTTTCTTT. Translating it yields CASMPGRESKNTEAFF.

This clone was observed once. This chain joins TRBV15 and TRBJ2-3; 10 positions agree with TRBD2. This CDR3 has 17 residues. The J segment lost 3 bases and the V segment lost 0 bases, leaving 6 bases of the junction unmatched. Germline CDR1 and CDR2: LNHNV and YYDKDF (reference sequence). The CDR3: CATSRDTSGIVTDTQYF. The CDR3 bases are TGTGCCACCAGCAGAGATACTAGCGGGATAGTAACAGATACGCAGTATTTT.

The chain has TRBV23-1 and TRBJ2-4; 8 bases agree with TRBD1. TRBV23-1 carries the ORF label, with uncertain function. Trimming removed 1 base from V and 0 bases from J; junction bases left unmatched: 14. The CDR3 covers 20 residues. The CDR3, as DNA: TGCGCCAGCAGTCAATATGCAGGGGGCCTAGCCGCCATAGCCAAAAACATTCAGTACTTC. Translating gives CASSQYAGGLAAIAKNIQYF.

The V gene is TRBV18, the J gene TRBJ1-1, with a weak D call TRBD1 (5 bases). The CDR3 totals 14 residues. Trimming took 3 bases from V and 1 from J, leaving 9 bases between them. CDR1 and CDR2 from the germline V gene are KGHSH and LQKENI. CDR3 in amino acids: CASSPKTENTEAFF. DNA of the CDR3: TGTGCCAGCTCACCTAAGACAGAGAACACTGAAGCTTTCTTT.

For the CDR3, the DNA is TGTGCCAGCAGTCTTTCGGGACAGGACTATGGCTACACCTTC. This codes for CASSLSGQDYGYTF. The V call is TRBV6-5, the J call TRBJ1-2, with 8 nucleotides matching TRBD1. Germline V CDR1 and CDR2: MNHEY, SVGAGI. The CDR3 totals 14 residues. V shed 5 bases and J 3 bases; nucleotides not matched to a gene: 5.

The J gene is TRBJ2-7, the V gene TRBV5-6, with no clear D. Between the trimmed V and J ends, which lost 0 bases and 0 bases, there was a span of 7 bases. Germline CDR1 is SGHDT and CDR2 is YYEEEE. CDR3 size: 14 residues. The CDR3 nucleotides read TGTGCCAGCAGCTTGGACAGCAACTCCTACGAGCAGTACTTC. Its protein is CASSLDSNSYEQYF. The full variable domain, in which reference TRBV5-6 and TRBJ2-7 provide the parts outside the CDR3, is DAGVTQSPTHLIKTRGQQVTLRCSPKSGHDTVSWYQQALGQGPQFIFQYYEEEERQRGNFPDRFSGHQFPNYSSELNVNALLLGDSALYLCASSLDSNSYEQYFGPGTRLTVT.